This T cell receptor beta chain was captured by sequencing in a study of cytomegalovirus exposure and HLA in healthy donors. In germline, CDR1 is MNHNS, CDR2 SASEGT. Trimming left V 7 bases short and J 1 base short, with 13 bases between. The CDR3 consists of 14 residues. The PCR had 60 Vbeta and 13 Jbeta primers. Measured with immunoSEQ multiplex PCR; TCRdb has only the in-frame clones, and not every one. In the table there are roughly 200,000 clones, about 9.4% of which are singletons. This chain connects TRBV6-1 to TRBJ1-1; no firm D call. The material sequenced was PBMCs. The sequence derives from a woman aged 30 to 39 in good health and CMV-seropositive. The CDR3, as DNA: TGTGCCAGCACCGTAGGACGGGGGAACACTGAAGCTTTCTTT. Protein product: CASTVGRGNTEAFF.